This record looks at one T cell receptor beta chain sequence and its context. Its antigen is still unknown. V gave up 10 bases and J gave up 7 bases, with 19 bases separating them. Germline V gene sequence: CDR1 MNHNS, CDR2 SASEGT. The CDR3 loop spans 13 amino acids. The sample originates from a study of vaccination and CD4 T cells after COVID-19. The treatment denotes: roughly nine-day PBMC culture with coronavirus spike peptide pools or control peptides (ViraFEST assay). CD4+ T cells that had been cultured provided DNA sequenced with the Oncomine TCR Beta short-read assay. MiXCR, run by TCRdb on the PCR reads, gives a single entry per CDR3 protein. The data show more than 12,000 distinct CDR3 sequences, with around 46% seen just once and around an eighth held by the top ten.

The sample comprised CD4+ T cells from blood, cultured in vitro. This rearrangement joins TRBV6-1 to TRBJ2-5; possibly TRBD2 for D (6 bases). The TCR was taken from a human donor who had recovered from COVID-19. CDR3 in DNA: TGTGCCATTTCTAGCGTCGGGGCCGGGACCCAGTACTTC. Translating gives CAISSVGAGTQYF.